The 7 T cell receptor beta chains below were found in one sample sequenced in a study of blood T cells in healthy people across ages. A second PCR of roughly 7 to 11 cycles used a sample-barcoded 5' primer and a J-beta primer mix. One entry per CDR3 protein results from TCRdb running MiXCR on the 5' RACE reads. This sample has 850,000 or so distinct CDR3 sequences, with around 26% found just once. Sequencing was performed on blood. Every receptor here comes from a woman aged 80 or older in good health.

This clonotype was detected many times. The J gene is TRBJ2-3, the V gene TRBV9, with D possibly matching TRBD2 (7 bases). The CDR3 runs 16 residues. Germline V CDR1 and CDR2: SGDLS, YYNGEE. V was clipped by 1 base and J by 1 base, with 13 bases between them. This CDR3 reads CASSVRGGAGTDTQYF. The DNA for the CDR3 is TGTGCCAGCAGCGTAAGGGGGGGGGCGGGCACAGATACGCAGTATTTT.

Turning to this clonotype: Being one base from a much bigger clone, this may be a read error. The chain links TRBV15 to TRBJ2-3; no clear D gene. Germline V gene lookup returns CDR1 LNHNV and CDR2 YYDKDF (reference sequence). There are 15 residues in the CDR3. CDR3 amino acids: CATGRDRPPIDTQYF. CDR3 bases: TGTGCCACCGGCAGAGATAGGCCCCCTATTGATACGCAGTATTTT.

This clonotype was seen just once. The CDR3 region has the DNA TGTGCCAGCAGGCCGCCGGGAAGAATTATAAACACTGAAGCTTTCTTT. It codes for CASRPPGRIINTEAFF. The gene calls are TRBV6-5 and TRBJ1-1; no clear D gene. The CDR3 is 16 residues long. Trimming cost V 6 bases and J 2 bases, with 19 bases left between them. CDR1 and CDR2 (germline): MNHEY, SVGAGI.

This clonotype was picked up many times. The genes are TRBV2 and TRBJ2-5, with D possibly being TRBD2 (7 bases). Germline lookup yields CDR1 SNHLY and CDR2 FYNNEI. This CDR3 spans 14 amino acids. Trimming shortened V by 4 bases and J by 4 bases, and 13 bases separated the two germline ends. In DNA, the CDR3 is TGTGCCAGCAGTGCACCGGGGGGCGTAGAGACCCAGTACTTC. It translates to CASSAPGGVETQYF.

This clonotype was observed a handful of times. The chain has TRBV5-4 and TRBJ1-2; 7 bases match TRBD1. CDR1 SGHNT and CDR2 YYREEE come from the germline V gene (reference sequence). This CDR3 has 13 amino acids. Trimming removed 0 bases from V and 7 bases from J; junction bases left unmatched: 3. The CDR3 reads CASSLDRGIGYTF. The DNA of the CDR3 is TGTGCCAGCAGCTTGGACAGGGGTATTGGCTACACCTTC.

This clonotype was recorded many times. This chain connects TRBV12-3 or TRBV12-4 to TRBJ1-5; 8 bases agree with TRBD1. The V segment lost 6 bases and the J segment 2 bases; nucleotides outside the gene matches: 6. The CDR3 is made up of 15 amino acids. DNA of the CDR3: TGTGCCAGCAGGCAAACAGGGGGAGGCAATCAGCCCCAGCATTTT. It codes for CASRQTGGGNQPQHF.

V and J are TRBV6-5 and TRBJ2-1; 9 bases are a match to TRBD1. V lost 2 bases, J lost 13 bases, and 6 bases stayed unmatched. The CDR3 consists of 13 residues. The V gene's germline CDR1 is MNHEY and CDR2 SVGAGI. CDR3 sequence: CASSYDRGVGQFF. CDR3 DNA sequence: TGTGCCAGCAGTTACGACAGGGGGGTGGGTCAGTTCTTC.